This is a list of T cell receptor beta chains from one sample in a study of blood T cell repertoires in COVID-19. TCRdb keeps only in-frame clones here, not all; method: immunoSEQ multiplex PCR. The sample comprises about 200,000 clones, about three quarters of which are singletons, and roughly 6% rests with the top ten. The sample comprised peripheral blood. These receptor sequences come from a woman in her sixties or seventies with acute or convalescent COVID-19. CDR3s include the opening cysteine and the closing phenylalanine or tryptophan. D genes are given only for firm matches. Clone size appears in some rows only: once, few, many, or a class for an expanded clone.

V,J,size,length,D,CDR3,DNA
TRBV28,TRBJ1-1,-,12,TRBD1,CASSLQGAEAFF,TGTGCCAGCAGTTTGCAGGGGGCTGAAGCTTTCTTT
TRBV3-1/TRBV3-2,TRBJ2-6,-,18,-,CASSQGGPGHSGANVLTF,TGTGCCAGCAGCCAAGGGGGGCCAGGCCACTCTGGGGCCAACGTCCTGACTTTC
TRBV7-8,TRBJ1-1,-,15,TRBD1,CASSLRQGQNTEAFF,TGTGCCAGCAGCTTAAGACAGGGGCAGAACACTGAAGCTTTCTTT
TRBV2,TRBJ1-2,-,15,-,CASSGGAARDRGYTF,TGTGCCAGCAGTGGGGGCGCCGCCAGGGATAGAGGCTACACCTTC
TRBV2,TRBJ1-1,-,14,-,CASIPSSWNTEAFF,TGTGCCAGCATCCCCTCGTCCTGGAACACTGAAGCTTTCTTT
TRBV28,TRBJ2-5,once,14,-,CASSFGTLQETQYF,TGTGCCAGCAGTTTCGGGACACTCCAAGAGACCCAGTACTTC
TRBV7-2,TRBJ2-7,-,14,TRBD2,CASSGSGSSYEQYF,TGTGCCAGCAGCGGTAGCGGGAGTTCCTACGAGCAGTACTTC
TRBV28,TRBJ1-3,-,15,-,CASSRAGVSGNTIYF,TGTGCCAGCAGTAGAGCAGGGGTGTCCGGAAACACCATATATTTT
TRBV6-6,TRBJ2-1,-,12,-,CASSSGNNEQFF,TGTGCCAGCAGTTCAGGGAACAATGAGCAGTTCTTC
TRBV5-4,TRBJ1-1,-,15,-,CASSTADQGEAEAFF,TGTGCCAGCAGCACAGCCGACCAGGGCGAGGCTGAAGCTTTCTTT
TRBV12-5,TRBJ2-1,few,15,-,CASGLGNSIYNEQFF,TGTGCTAGTGGTTTAGGAAACAGCATCTACAATGAGCAGTTCTTC
TRBV28,TRBJ2-7,-,12,-,CASSSSLGEQYF,TGTGCCAGCAGTTCATCACTAGGCGAGCAGTACTTC
TRBV24-1,TRBJ2-7,-,16,TRBD1,CATSDPSDRGSYEQYF,TGTGCCACCAGTGATCCCTCGGACAGGGGGTCCTACGAGCAGTACTTC
TRBV27,TRBJ2-1,-,13,-,CASSLRRGNEQFF,TGTGCCAGCAGCCTCCGGAGAGGGAATGAGCAGTTCTTC
TRBV6-6,TRBJ1-1,-,13,-,CASSLTSNTEAFF,TGTGCCAGCAGTTTGACATCGAACACTGAAGCTTTCTTT
TRBV5-4,TRBJ1-2,-,15,-,CASSFSTFANYGYTF,TGTGCCAGCAGCTTTTCGACTTTCGCTAACTATGGCTACACCTTC
TRBV14,TRBJ2-1,-,14,-,CASTRGTAYNEQFF,TGTGCCAGCACCCGGGGAACAGCATACAATGAGCAGTTCTTC
TRBV9,TRBJ2-3,-,15,-,CASSLRTGSADTQYF,TGTGCCAGCAGCCTCAGGACGGGAAGCGCAGATACGCAGTATTTT
TRBV2,TRBJ1-4,-,13,-,CASRWQINEKLFF,TGTGCCAGCAGGTGGCAAATTAATGAAAAACTGTTTTTT
TRBV5-1,TRBJ1-5,-,14,TRBD1,CASSMGQGAQPQHF,TGCGCCAGCAGCATGGGACAGGGGGCCCAGCCCCAGCATTTT
TRBV5-1,TRBJ2-7,-,15,TRBD2,CASSSSGGNTYEQYF,TGCGCCAGCAGTTCTAGCGGGGGTAATACCTACGAGCAGTACTTC
TRBV7-9,TRBJ1-5,-,17,-,CASSLVISGDSNQPQHF,TGTGCCAGCAGCTTAGTGATTTCCGGGGATAGCAATCAGCCCCAGCATTTT
TRBV4-1,TRBJ2-7,-,15,-,CASSQTGTFTYEQYF,TGCGCCAGCAGCCAAACCGGGACTTTCACCTACGAGCAGTACTTC
TRBV27,TRBJ1-5,few,15,TRBD1,CASSTRQGGHQPQHF,TGTGCCAGCAGTACCAGACAGGGTGGCCATCAGCCCCAGCATTTT
TRBV18,TRBJ1-5,-,16,TRBD1,CASSPYRQGYNQPQHF,TGTGCCAGCTCACCCTACAGACAGGGCTATAATCAGCCCCAGCATTTT
TRBV3-1/TRBV3-2,TRBJ2-7,-,15,TRBD2,CASSQASGGPYEQYF,TGTGCCAGCAGCCAGGCTAGCGGAGGCCCCTACGAGCAGTACTTC
TRBV29-1,TRBJ2-3,-,14,TRBD1,CSVGGQGGTDTQYF,TGCAGCGTTGGGGGGCAGGGGGGCACAGATACGCAGTATTTT
TRBV3-1/TRBV3-2,TRBJ2-2,-,16,-,CASSLYGGTAAGELFF,TGTGCCAGCAGCCTTTATGGAGGGACTGCGGCCGGGGAGCTGTTTTTT
TRBV28,TRBJ1-2,-,14,TRBD1,CASSLTGGDYGYTF,TGTGCCAGCAGTTTGACAGGGGGCGACTATGGCTACACCTTC
TRBV7-2,TRBJ1-4,-,14,-,CASSLGAGVAKLFF,TGTGCCAGCAGCTTAGGGGCAGGGGTAGCAAAACTGTTTTTT
TRBV7-9,TRBJ2-7,-,13,-,CASSLGQDYEQYF,TGTGCCAGCAGCTTAGGTCAGGACTACGAGCAGTACTTC
TRBV30,TRBJ1-1,few,14,-,CAWIESGPVTEAFF,TGTGCCTGGATCGAATCAGGCCCAGTTACTGAAGCTTTCTTT
TRBV6-1,TRBJ1-1,-,14,-,CASSERTLNTEAFF,TGTGCCAGCAGTGAACGGACATTGAACACTGAAGCTTTCTTT
TRBV2,TRBJ2-5,-,16,TRBD2,CASSDGRLAGEETQYF,TGTGCCAGCAGTGATGGAAGACTAGCGGGGGAGGAGACCCAGTACTTC
TRBV18,TRBJ1-2,-,15,TRBD1,CASSPPGTGEYGYTF,TGTGCCAGCTCACCACCGGGGACAGGGGAATATGGCTACACCTTC
TRBV7-2,TRBJ1-4,once,15,TRBD1,CASSPGGDRAEKLFF,TGTGCCAGCAGCCCCGGGGGGGACAGGGCTGAAAAACTGTTTTTT
TRBV2,TRBJ2-1,-,19,TRBD2,CASRWWLAGVEIGFNEQFF,TGTGCCAGCAGGTGGTGGCTAGCGGGAGTAGAGATCGGCTTCAATGAGCAGTTCTTC
TRBV9,TRBJ2-3,-,19,TRBD2,CASSVSGLAGQRATDTQYF,TGTGCCAGCAGCGTATCGGGACTAGCGGGCCAGCGGGCCACAGATACGCAGTATTTT
TRBV9,TRBJ2-3,-,13,TRBD1,CASSTTGGDTQYF,TGTGCCAGCAGCACGACAGGGGGAGATACGCAGTATTTT
TRBV2,TRBJ2-3,once,15,TRBD2,CASSGTSGGTDTQYF,TGTGCCAGCAGCGGGACTAGCGGGGGCACAGATACGCAGTATTTT
TRBV7-2,TRBJ1-2,once,14,TRBD1,CASSWGTGRYGYTF,TGTGCCAGCAGCTGGGGGACAGGGCGCTATGGCTACACCTTC
TRBV15,TRBJ2-1,once,13,TRBD1,CATSSDRGREQFF,TGTGCCACCAGCAGCGACAGGGGGCGGGAGCAGTTCTTC
TRBV3-1/TRBV3-2,TRBJ2-6,-,18,-,CASSQVAGRSSGANVLTF,TGTGCCAGCAGCCAAGTGGCGGGCCGAAGCTCTGGGGCCAACGTCCTGACTTTC
TRBV21-1,TRBJ2-7,-,13,-,CAGGGTYSYEQYF,TGTGCCGGTGGCGGGACCTACTCCTACGAGCAGTACTTC
TRBV30,TRBJ2-7,-,13,-,CAWSVGRGDEQYF,TGTGCCTGGAGTGTGGGCAGGGGAGACGAGCAGTACTTC
TRBV18,TRBJ2-7,-,13,TRBD1,CASSERGLDEQYF,TGTGCCAGCTCAGAAAGGGGGCTGGACGAGCAGTACTTC
TRBV5-1,TRBJ2-7,-,14,TRBD1,CASSTGQGIYEQYF,TGCGCCAGCAGCACGGGACAGGGGATATACGAGCAGTACTTC
TRBV11-2,TRBJ2-2,once,15,-,CASSFTGRNTGELFF,TGTGCCAGCAGCTTTACAGGGAGGAACACCGGGGAGCTGTTTTTT
TRBV21-1,TRBJ1-6,-,18,-,CASSKGRAASSYNSPLHF,TGTGCCAGCAGCAAAGGGAGAGCGGCAAGCTCCTATAATTCACCCCTCCACTTT
TRBV1,TRBJ1-5,-,13,-,CTRAGHHNQPQHF,TGCACCAGGGCCGGACACCACAATCAGCCCCAGCATTTT
TRBV7-9,TRBJ2-3,-,15,-,CASSLGDTSTDTQYF,TGTGCCAGCAGCTTGGGGGACACCAGCACAGATACGCAGTATTTT
TRBV18,TRBJ2-2,-,18,-,CASSPSPGGRLNTGELFF,TGTGCCAGCTCACCATCCCCAGGAGGGAGGTTGAACACCGGGGAGCTGTTTTTT
TRBV30,TRBJ2-5,once,15,TRBD2,CAWNRPVAGSITQYF,TGTGCCTGGAACCGACCCGTAGCGGGGTCGATCACCCAGTACTTC